The rows below give T cell receptor beta chains drawn from one sample of a study. Each CDR3 protein is one row after TCRdb ran MiXCR on the RT-PCR reads. The sample lists more than 550,000 distinct CDR3 sequences, 13% to 15% occurring once. The sequencing sample was made of memory CD4+ T cells from blood. The receptors shown here come from a female donor in good health, serving as a healthy control. CDR3s include the opening cysteine and the closing phenylalanine or tryptophan. The D gene is left open where the match is weak. Part of the rows lack a size; the others show once, few, many or a class for expanded clones.

TRBV28	TRBJ2-7	NA	NA	CASSRFHEQYF	TGTGCCAGCAGCCGCTTCCACGAGCAGTACTTC
TRBV2	TRBJ2-3	few	NA	CASRTFTDTQYF	TGTGCCAGCAGGACATTCACAGATACGCAGTATTTT
TRBV4-2	TRBJ2-3	many	TRBD1	CASSQDGQGVDTQYF	TGTGCCAGCAGCCAAGATGGACAGGGGGTGGATACGCAGTATTTT
TRBV10-2	TRBJ2-3	few	NA	CASSEWVAGTDTQYF	TGCGCCAGCAGTGAGTGGGTAGCGGGCACAGATACGCAGTATTTT
TRBV7-2	TRBJ1-2	NA	TRBD1	CASSFSRGNGYTF	TGTGCCAGCAGCTTCTCCAGGGGGAATGGCTACACCTTC
TRBV20-1	TRBJ1-6	few	NA	CSAGDTGSYNSPLHF	TGCAGTGCTGGGGACACCGGCTCCTATAATTCACCCCTCCACTTT
TRBV27	TRBJ2-3	many	TRBD1	CASSRTGAFTDTQYF	TGTGCCAGCAGTAGGACAGGGGCCTTCACAGATACGCAGTATTTT
TRBV18	TRBJ1-1	NA	NA	CASSPLIGRGTEAFF	TGTGCCAGCTCACCACTCATAGGGCGCGGCACTGAAGCTTTCTTT
TRBV6-2/TRBV6-3	TRBJ2-3	NA	TRBD1	CASSSYSGTVDF	TGTGCCAGCAGTTCCTATTCCGGGACAGTGGATTTT
TRBV6-4	TRBJ1-1	NA	NA	CASSDRFRVWSMNTEAFF	TGTGCCAGCAGTGACCGTTTCAGGGTCTGGAGTATGAACACTGAAGCTTTCTTT
TRBV7-9	TRBJ1-5	NA	NA	CASSSLETQPQHF	TGTGCCAGCAGCTCTCTAGAGACTCAGCCCCAGCATTTT
TRBV12-3/TRBV12-4	TRBJ2-1	NA	NA	CASSLSRYNEQFF	TGTGCCAGCAGTTTATCTAGATACAATGAGCAGTTCTTC
TRBV20-1	TRBJ2-4	NA	NA	CSARDEGLSRNIQYF	TGCAGTGCTAGAGATGAGGGACTCTCGAGGAACATTCAGTACTTC
TRBV2	TRBJ2-1	many	NA	CASSEVADDYYNEQFF	TGTGCCAGCAGTGAAGTAGCGGACGATTACTACAATGAGCAGTTCTTC
TRBV9	TRBJ2-1	many	TRBD2	CASSPLAGGLYNEQFF	TGTGCCAGCAGCCCCCTAGCGGGAGGGCTCTACAATGAGCAGTTCTTC
TRBV11-2	TRBJ2-7	many	TRBD2	CASLPGSGASSYEQYF	TGTGCCAGCCTCCCGGGTAGCGGGGCGAGCTCCTACGAGCAGTACTTC
TRBV29-1	TRBJ1-1	few	TRBD1	CSTTGGSGEAFF	TGCAGTACAACAGGGGGGAGTGGTGAAGCTTTCTTT
TRBV27	TRBJ2-4	few	TRBD1	CASRQGGDGKNIQYF	TGTGCCAGCCGACAGGGGGGCGACGGCAAAAACATTCAGTACTTC
TRBV6-2/TRBV6-3	TRBJ2-5	many	TRBD1	CASSLDRGVPYQETQYF	TGTGCCAGCAGCCTGGACAGGGGTGTCCCCTACCAAGAGACCCAGTACTTC
TRBV5-6	TRBJ2-7	many	TRBD2	CASSTGLASSYEQYF	TGTGCCAGCAGCACGGGACTAGCGTCCTCCTACGAGCAGTACTTC
TRBV4-2	TRBJ2-5	many	NA	CASSQDQIIGETQYF	TGTGCCAGCAGCCAAGATCAGATAATAGGAGAGACCCAGTACTTC
TRBV29-1	TRBJ1-3	few	NA	CSVEYAHSGNTIYF	TGCAGCGTTGAATACGCGCATTCTGGAAACACCATATATTTT